These T cell receptor beta chains were read from a single sample in a study of breast tumors, draining lymph nodes, adjacent tissues. TCRdb passed the multiplex PCR reads through MiXCR, listing each CDR3 protein once. Among fewer than 150,000 distinct CDR3 sequences listed, approximately 21% were seen once. Sequencing used axillary lymph node tissue. The receptors originated from a female donor with breast cancer. Some clones in this sample may be carry-over from other donors' samples. Both conserved end residues are part of each CDR3. Fields, in order: clone size, V gene, J gene, D gene, CDR3 DNA, CDR3 protein. A D gene is named only where the DNA matches it firmly. Clone size is given for some rows only: seen once, a few or many times, or a class if the clone is expanded.

>few|TRBV3-1|TRBJ1-4|.
TGTGCCAGCAGCCAAGTATTAATCCCGTTGCGGGTGTCAACTAATGAAAAACTGTTTTTT
CASSQVLIPLRVSTNEKLFF
>few|TRBV27|TRBJ2-3|TRBD1
TGTGCCAGCAGTCGGACAGGGGATACGCAGTATTTT
CASSRTGDTQYF
>many|TRBV20-1|TRBJ1-5|.
TGCAGTGCTAGAGATGTGCTCAGGGATCAGCCCCAGCATTTT
CSARDVLRDQPQHF
>.|TRBV29-1|TRBJ2-1|.
TGCAGCGTTGAAGAAAACTCGCTGGAGGTATTATACAGTGAGCAGTTCTTC
CSVEENSLEVLYSEQFF
>.|TRBV6-2/TRBV6-3|TRBJ2-1|TRBD1
TGTGCCAGCAGTTACTCTAGGGACAGGGGTTACAATGAGCAGTTCTTC
CASSYSRDRGYNEQFF
>many|TRBV5-4|TRBJ1-4|TRBD1
TGTGCCAGCAGCCTAGGACAGGGAGGAAAACTGTTTTTT
CASSLGQGGKLFF
>once|TRBV20-1|TRBJ2-5|TRBD2
TGCAGTGCTAGATTACCTAGACTAGCGGGGCACCAAGAGACCCAGTACTTC
CSARLPRLAGHQETQYF
>many|TRBV19|TRBJ2-2|TRBD2
TGTGCCAGTAGTCCACTAGCGGAGAACACCGGGGAGCTGTTTTTT
CASSPLAENTGELFF
>many|TRBV5-1|TRBJ2-1|.
TGCGCCAGCAGCTTGGAGGTGCGCGGTAGTGAGCAGTTCTTC
CASSLEVRGSEQFF
>many|TRBV7-9|TRBJ2-1|.
TGTGCCAGCAGCTTGGCCAATGAGCAGTTCTTC
CASSLANEQFF
>many|TRBV5-4|TRBJ1-3|.
TGTGCCAGCAGTCCGGAGGGGGATTTTGGAAACACCATATATTTT
CASSPEGDFGNTIYF
>many|TRBV7-9|TRBJ2-2|TRBD2
TGTGCCAGCAGCTTGACTAGCGCGAACACCGGGGAGCTGTTTTTT
CASSLTSANTGELFF
>many|TRBV6-2/TRBV6-3|TRBJ2-7|TRBD1
TGTGCCAGCAGCGACAGACAGGGTCCGATTTCCTACGAGCAGTACTTC
CASSDRQGPISYEQYF
>many|TRBV7-6|TRBJ2-1|TRBD1
TGTGCCAGCAGCTTAGCCGGGACAGGGGATGAGCAGTTCTTC
CASSLAGTGDEQFF
>many|TRBV28|TRBJ1-2|.
TGTGCCAGCAGTTTAATCCAAGCTAACTATGGCTACACCTTC
CASSLIQANYGYTF
>many|TRBV12-5|TRBJ2-1|TRBD2
TGTGCTAGTGGTTTGATTCGTAGCGGGAGGGTTGCTGATGAGCAGTTCTTC
CASGLIRSGRVADEQFF
>many|TRBV7-6|TRBJ2-3|.
TGTGCCAGCAGCGTCCACTACGGGGATACGCAGTATTTT
CASSVHYGDTQYF
>many|TRBV20-1|TRBJ2-1|TRBD2
TGCAGCGGAAGTGGAGGGACGGGACTAACTTACAATGAGCAGTTCTTC
CSGSGGTGLTYNEQFF
>many|TRBV7-9|TRBJ1-2|.
TGTGCCAGCAGCTTAGGCAGAGCCCCCCACTATGGCTACACCTTC
CASSLGRAPHYGYTF
>many|TRBV28|TRBJ2-2|TRBD2
TGTGCCAGCAGGCAAGGGACTAGCGGGAGAAGAAGGTGGGACACCGGGGAGCTGTTTTTT
CASRQGTSGRRRWDTGELFF
>many|TRBV30|TRBJ2-5|.
TGTGCCTGGATGGGGGGAGAGACCCAGTACTTC
CAWMGGETQYF
>many|TRBV12-3/TRBV12-4|TRBJ2-5|.
TGTGCCAGCAGTTTATGGGACACTCAAGAGACCCAGTACTTC
CASSLWDTQETQYF
>many|TRBV20-1|TRBJ2-7|.
TGCAGTGCTTCCTCATACCAGGGGATAAGCTCCTACGAGCAGTACTTC
CSASSYQGISSYEQYF
>many|TRBV7-8|TRBJ2-7|.
TGTGCCAGCAGCCTCAACTACGAGCAGTACTTC
CASSLNYEQYF
>many|TRBV4-1|TRBJ2-5|.
TGCGCCAGCAGCCCAATTGGACAATACAAGCAAGAGACCCAGTACTTC
CASSPIGQYKQETQYF
>many|TRBV18|TRBJ2-1|.
TGTGCCAGCTCAGAACTAACCGGTAACAATGAGCAGTTCTTC
CASSELTGNNEQFF
>many|TRBV6-1|TRBJ2-5|TRBD1
TGTGCCAGCAGTGGGGAGGGACAGGGAGTAAAGACCCAGTACTTC
CASSGEGQGVKTQYF
>.|TRBV12-3/TRBV12-4|TRBJ1-6|.
TGTGCCAGCAGTTTGGGGGGCGCTTGGGATTCACCCCTCCACTTT
CASSLGGAWDSPLHF
>many|TRBV14|TRBJ2-1|TRBD1
TGTGCCAGCAGCCAGGTAAGTCGTCCAACAGGGGGGCCCTACAATGAGCAGTTCTTC
CASSQVSRPTGGPYNEQFF
>many|TRBV28|TRBJ2-7|.
TGTGCCAGCAGTTTAGGGCGGAGGACATACGAGCAGTACTTC
CASSLGRRTYEQYF
>many|TRBV20-1|TRBJ2-6|TRBD1
TGCAGTGCTAGAAACCCGACGGGACAGGGCAAGGCTGGGGCCAACGTCCTGACTTTC
CSARNPTGQGKAGANVLTF
>many|TRBV6-5|TRBJ2-1|.
TGTGCCAGCAGTGCCCCTACTAGTTCCAATGAGCAGTTCTTC
CASSAPTSSNEQFF
>many|TRBV4-1|TRBJ1-5|.
TGCGCCAGCAGCCAAGCGCACAATCAGCCCCAGCATTTT
CASSQAHNQPQHF
>many|TRBV12-3/TRBV12-4|TRBJ1-5|TRBD1
TGTGCCAGCAGTAGGACAGGCCATCAGCCCCAGCATTTT
CASSRTGHQPQHF
>many|TRBV5-6|TRBJ2-2|.
TGTGCCAGCAGCCCAGGAACGAACACCGGGGAGCTGTTTTTT
CASSPGTNTGELFF
>many|TRBV10-3|TRBJ1-5|.
TGTGCCATCAGTGATAGGGGACGGAAAAATCAGCCCCAGCATTTT
CAISDRGRKNQPQHF
>many|TRBV20-1|TRBJ2-7|.
TGCAGTGCTAGCGCCAGCCGATACGAGCAGTACTTC
CSASASRYEQYF
>many|TRBV20-1|TRBJ1-5|.
TGCAGTGCTAGAGATCAAAGGACACCGAATCAGCCCCAGCATTTT
CSARDQRTPNQPQHF
>.|TRBV6-5|TRBJ2-4|.
TGTGCCAGCAGTACCCCTCCGGGGGCGGGCAACATTCAGTACTTC
CASSTPPGAGNIQYF
>many|TRBV24-1|TRBJ1-2|.
TGTGCCACCAGTGAGTTGGGGTATGGCTACACCTTC
CATSELGYGYTF
>many|TRBV28|TRBJ2-7|.
TGTGCCAGCAGTTCGGACGTCTCCTACGAGCAGTACTTC
CASSSDVSYEQYF